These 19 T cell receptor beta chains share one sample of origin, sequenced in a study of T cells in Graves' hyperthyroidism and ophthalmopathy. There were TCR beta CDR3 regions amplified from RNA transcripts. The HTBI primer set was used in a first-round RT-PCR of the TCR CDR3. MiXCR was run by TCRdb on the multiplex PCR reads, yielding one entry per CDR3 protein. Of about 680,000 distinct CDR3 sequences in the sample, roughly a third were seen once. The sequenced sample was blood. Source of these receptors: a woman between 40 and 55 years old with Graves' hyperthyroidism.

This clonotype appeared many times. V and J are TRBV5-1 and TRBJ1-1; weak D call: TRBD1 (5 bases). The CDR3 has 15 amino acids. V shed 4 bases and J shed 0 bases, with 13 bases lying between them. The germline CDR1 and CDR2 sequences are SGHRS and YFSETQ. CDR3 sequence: CASSPGDSVNTEAFF. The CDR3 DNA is TGCGCCAGCAGCCCTGGCGACAGCGTGAACACTGAAGCTTTCTTT.

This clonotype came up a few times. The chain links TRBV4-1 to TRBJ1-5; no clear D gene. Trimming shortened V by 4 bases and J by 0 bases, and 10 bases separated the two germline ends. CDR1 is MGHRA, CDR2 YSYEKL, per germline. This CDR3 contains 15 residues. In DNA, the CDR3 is TGCGCCAGCAGCCCTCAAATTGATAGCAATCAGCCCCAGCATTTT. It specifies CASSPQIDSNQPQHF.

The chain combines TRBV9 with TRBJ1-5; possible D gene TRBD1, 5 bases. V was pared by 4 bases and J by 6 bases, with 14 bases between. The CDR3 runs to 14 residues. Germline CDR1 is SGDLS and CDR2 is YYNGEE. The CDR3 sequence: CASSSRRDGQPQHF. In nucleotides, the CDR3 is TGTGCCAGCAGCTCCCGCAGGGATGGTCAGCCCCAGCATTTT.

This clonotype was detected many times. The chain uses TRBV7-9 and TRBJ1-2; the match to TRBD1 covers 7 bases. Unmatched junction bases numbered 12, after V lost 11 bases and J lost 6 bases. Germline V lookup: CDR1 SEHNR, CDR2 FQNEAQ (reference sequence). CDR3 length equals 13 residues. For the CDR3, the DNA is TGTGCCGAGGCGGCTGACAGGGTGCATGGCTACACCTTC. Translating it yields CAEAADRVHGYTF.

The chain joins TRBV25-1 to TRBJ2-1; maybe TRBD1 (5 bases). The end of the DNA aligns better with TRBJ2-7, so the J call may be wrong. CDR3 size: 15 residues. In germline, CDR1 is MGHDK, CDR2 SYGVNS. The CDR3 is CASSVYDSAYNEQYF. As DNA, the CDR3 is TGTGCCAGCAGTGTTTATGACAGTGCCTACAATGAGCAGTACTTC.

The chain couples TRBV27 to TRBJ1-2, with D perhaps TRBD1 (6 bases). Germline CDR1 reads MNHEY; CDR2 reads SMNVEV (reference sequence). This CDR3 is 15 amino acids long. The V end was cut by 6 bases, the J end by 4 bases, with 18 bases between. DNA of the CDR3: TGTGCCAGCAGGGTCACAGGGAATCAAGGCTATGGCTACACCTTC. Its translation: CASRVTGNQGYGYTF.

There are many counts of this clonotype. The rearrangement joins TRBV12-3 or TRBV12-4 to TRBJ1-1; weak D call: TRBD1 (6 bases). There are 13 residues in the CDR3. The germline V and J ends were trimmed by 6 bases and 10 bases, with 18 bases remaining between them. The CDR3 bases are TGTGCCAGCAGCCCCGGGACAAGGTGGTTAGCTTTCTTT. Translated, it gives CASSPGTRWLAFF.

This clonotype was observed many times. The chain's CDR3 is CASSLGGSQQPQHF. CDR3 nucleotides: TGTGCCAGCAGCTTAGGGGGGTCCCAGCAGCCCCAGCATTTT. The chain uses TRBV7-2 and TRBJ1-5; D possibly corresponds to TRBD1 (5 bases). The CDR3 extends over 14 amino acids. Looked up from germline, CDR1 is SGHTA and CDR2 is FQGNSA. V lost 1 base to trimming and J lost 7 bases, with 11 bases between them.

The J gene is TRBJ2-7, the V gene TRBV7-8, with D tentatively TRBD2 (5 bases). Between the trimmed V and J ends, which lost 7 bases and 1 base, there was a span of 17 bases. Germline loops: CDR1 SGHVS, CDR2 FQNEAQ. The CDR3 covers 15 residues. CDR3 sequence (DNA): TGTGCCAGCACAACTCGACTACGAAGGTCCTACGAGCAGTACTTC. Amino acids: CASTTRLRRSYEQYF.

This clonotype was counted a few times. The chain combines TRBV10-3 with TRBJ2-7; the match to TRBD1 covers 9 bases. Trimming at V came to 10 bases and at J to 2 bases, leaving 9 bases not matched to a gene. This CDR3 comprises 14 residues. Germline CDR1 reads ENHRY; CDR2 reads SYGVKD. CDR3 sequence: CATRGQGEAYEQYF. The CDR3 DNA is TGTGCCACACGGGGACAGGGAGAAGCCTACGAGCAGTACTTC.

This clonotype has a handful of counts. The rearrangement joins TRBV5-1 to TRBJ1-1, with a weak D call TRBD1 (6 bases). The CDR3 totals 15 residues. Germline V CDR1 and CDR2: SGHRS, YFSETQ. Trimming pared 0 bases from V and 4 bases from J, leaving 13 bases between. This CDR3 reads CASSLAQGLGTEAFF. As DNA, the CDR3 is TGCGCCAGCAGCTTGGCCCAGGGGCTCGGCACTGAAGCTTTCTTT.

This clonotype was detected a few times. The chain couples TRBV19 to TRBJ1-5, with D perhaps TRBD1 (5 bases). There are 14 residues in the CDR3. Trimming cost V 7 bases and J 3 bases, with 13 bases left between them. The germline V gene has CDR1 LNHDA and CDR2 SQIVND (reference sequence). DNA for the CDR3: TGTGCCAGTATAGGGCAAGGGGACAATCAGCCCCAGCATTTT. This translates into CASIGQGDNQPQHF.

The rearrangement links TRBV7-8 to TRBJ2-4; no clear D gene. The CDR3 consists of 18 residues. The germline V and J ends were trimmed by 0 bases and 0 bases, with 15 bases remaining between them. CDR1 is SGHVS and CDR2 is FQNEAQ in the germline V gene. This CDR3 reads CASSLAWIARLAKNIQYF. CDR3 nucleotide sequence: TGTGCCAGCAGCTTAGCCTGGATAGCAAGACTAGCCAAAAACATTCAGTACTTC.

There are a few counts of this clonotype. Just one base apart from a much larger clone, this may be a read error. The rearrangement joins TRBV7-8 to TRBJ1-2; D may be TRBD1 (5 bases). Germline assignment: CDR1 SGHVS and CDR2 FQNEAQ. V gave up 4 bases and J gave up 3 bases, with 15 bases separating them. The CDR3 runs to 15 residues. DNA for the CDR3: TGTGCCAGCAGCTCAGGACTCGGGACTGACTATGGCTACACCTTC. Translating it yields CASSSGLGTDYGYTF. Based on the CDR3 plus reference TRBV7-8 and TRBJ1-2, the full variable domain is GAGVSQSPRYKVAKRGQDVALRCDPISGHVSLFWYQQALGQGPEFLTYFQNEAQLDKSGLPSDRFFAERPEGSVSTLKIQRTQQEDSAVYLCASSSGLGTDYGYTFGSGTRLTVV.

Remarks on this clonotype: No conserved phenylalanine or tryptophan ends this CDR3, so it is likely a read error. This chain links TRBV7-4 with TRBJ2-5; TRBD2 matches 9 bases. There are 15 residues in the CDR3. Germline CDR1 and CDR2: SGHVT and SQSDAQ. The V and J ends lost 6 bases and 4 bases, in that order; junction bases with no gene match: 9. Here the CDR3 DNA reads TGTGCCAGCAGTCCTAGCGGGACGCAGGGAGAGACCCAGTACTTA. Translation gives CASSPSGTQGETQYL.

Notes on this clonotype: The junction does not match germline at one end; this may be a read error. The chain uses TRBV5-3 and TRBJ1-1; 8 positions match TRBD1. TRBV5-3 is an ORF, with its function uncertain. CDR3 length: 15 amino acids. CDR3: CASSLQGDRFAEAFF. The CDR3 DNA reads TGCGCCAGCAGCCTACAAGGGGACAGGTTCGCTGAAGCTTTCTTT.

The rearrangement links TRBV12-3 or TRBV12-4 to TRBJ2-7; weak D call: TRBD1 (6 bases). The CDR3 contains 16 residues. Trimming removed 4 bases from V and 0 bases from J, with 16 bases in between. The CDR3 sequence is CASSSSDRRSSYEQYF. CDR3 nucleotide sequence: TGTGCCAGCAGTTCGTCGGACAGACGAAGCTCCTACGAGCAGTACTTC.

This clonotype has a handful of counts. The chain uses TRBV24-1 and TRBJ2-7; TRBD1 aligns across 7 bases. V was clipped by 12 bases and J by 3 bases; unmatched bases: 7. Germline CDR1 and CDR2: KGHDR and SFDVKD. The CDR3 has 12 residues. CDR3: CAWSGTDYEQYF. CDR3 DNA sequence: TGTGCCTGGAGTGGGACAGACTACGAGCAGTACTTC.

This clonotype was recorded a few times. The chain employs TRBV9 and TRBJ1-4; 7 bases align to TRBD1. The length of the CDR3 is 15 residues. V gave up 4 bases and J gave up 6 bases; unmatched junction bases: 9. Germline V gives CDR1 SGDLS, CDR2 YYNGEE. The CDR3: CASSPRQGSHEKLFF. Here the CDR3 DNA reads TGTGCCAGCAGCCCGCGACAGGGATCGCATGAAAAACTGTTTTTT.